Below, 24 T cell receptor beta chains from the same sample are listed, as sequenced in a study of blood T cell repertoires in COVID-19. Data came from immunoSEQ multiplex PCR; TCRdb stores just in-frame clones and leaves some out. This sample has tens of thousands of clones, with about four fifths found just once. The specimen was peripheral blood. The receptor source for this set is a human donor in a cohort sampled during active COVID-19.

For the CDR3, the DNA is TGTGCCAGCAGCTACCCGGGAAAAGAGACCCAGTACTTC. This codes for CASSYPGKETQYF. The V gene is TRBV5-5, the J gene TRBJ2-5, with D tentatively TRBD2 (5 bases). Between the trimmed V and J ends, which lost 3 bases and 3 bases, there was a span of 9 bases. This CDR3 spans 13 amino acids. The germline gives CDR1 SGHKS, CDR2 YYEKEE (reference sequence).

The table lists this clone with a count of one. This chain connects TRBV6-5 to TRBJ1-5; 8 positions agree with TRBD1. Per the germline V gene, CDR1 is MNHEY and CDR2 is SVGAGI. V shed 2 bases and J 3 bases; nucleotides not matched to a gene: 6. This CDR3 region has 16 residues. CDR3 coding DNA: TGTGCCAGCAGTTACAAGTGGACAGGGATCAATCAGCCCCAGCATTTT. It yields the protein CASSYKWTGINQPQHF.

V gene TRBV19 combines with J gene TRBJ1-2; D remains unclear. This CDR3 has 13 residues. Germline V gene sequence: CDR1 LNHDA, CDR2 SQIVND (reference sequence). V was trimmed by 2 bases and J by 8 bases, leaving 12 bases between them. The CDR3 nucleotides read TGTGCCAGTAGTATACTCTCTCGGGGAGGCTACACCTTC. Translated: CASSILSRGGYTF.

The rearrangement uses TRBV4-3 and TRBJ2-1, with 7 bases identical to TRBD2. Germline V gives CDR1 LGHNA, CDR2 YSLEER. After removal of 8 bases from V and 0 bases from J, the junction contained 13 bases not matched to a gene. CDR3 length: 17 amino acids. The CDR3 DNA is TGCGCCAGCGCATCCTCGTGGAGCGGGACCTCCTACAATGAGCAGTTCTTC. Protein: CASASSWSGTSYNEQFF.

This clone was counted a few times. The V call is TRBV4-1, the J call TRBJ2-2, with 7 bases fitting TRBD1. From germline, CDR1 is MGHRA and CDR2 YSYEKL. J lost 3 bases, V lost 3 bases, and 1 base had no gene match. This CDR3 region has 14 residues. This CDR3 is CASSHQGDTGELFF. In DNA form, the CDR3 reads TGCGCCAGCAGCCACCAGGGGGACACCGGGGAGCTGTTTTTT.

Here the CDR3 reads CASSQEGLAGDKQYV. CDR3 DNA sequence: TGCGCCAGCAGCCAAGAGGGACTAGCGGGAGATAAGCAGTACGTC. The rearrangement links TRBV4-1 to TRBJ2-7, with 14 bases that match TRBD2. CDR3 length equals 15 residues. CDR1 and CDR2 (germline): MGHRA, YSYEKL. The V and J ends lost 0 bases and 8 bases, in that order; junction bases with no gene match: 3.

In nucleotides, the CDR3 is TGTGCCAGCTCACCCGACAGGGATCAGCCCCAGCATTTT. Protein product: CASSPDRDQPQHF. This sequence joins TRBV18 and TRBJ1-5; 7 bases agree with TRBD1. The CDR3 extends over 13 amino acids. Trimming at V came to 3 bases and at J to 5 bases, leaving 1 base not matched to a gene. In germline, CDR1 is KGHSH, CDR2 LQKENI. The entire variable domain, with the rest obtained from reference TRBV18 and TRBJ1-5, is as follows: NAGVMQNPRHLVRRRGQEARLRCSPMKGHSHVYWYRQLPEEGLKFMVYLQKENIIDESGMPKERFSAEFPKEGPSILRIQQVVRGDSAAYFCASSPDRDQPQHFGDGTRLSIL.

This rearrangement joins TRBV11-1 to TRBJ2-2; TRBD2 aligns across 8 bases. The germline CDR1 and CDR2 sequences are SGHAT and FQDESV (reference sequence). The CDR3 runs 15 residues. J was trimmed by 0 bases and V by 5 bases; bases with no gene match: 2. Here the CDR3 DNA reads TGTGCCAGCAGCCAACTAGCGGCGAACACCGGGGAGCTGTTTTTT. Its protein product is CASSQLAANTGELFF.

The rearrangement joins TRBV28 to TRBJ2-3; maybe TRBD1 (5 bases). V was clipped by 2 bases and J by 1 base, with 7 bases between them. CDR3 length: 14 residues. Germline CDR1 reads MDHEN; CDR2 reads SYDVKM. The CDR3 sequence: CASSLPQGTDTQYF. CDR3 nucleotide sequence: TGTGCCAGCAGTTTACCACAGGGCACAGATACGCAGTATTTT.

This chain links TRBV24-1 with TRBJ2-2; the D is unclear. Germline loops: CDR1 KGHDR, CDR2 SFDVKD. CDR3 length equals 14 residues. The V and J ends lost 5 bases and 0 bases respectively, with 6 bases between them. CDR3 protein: CATSGIANTGELFF. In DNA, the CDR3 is TGTGCCACCAGTGGTATAGCGAACACCGGGGAGCTGTTTTTT.

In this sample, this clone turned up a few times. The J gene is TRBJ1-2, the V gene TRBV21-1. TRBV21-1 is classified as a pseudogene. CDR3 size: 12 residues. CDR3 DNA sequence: TGTGCCATCCGGGAGGGGGAGTATGGCTACACCTTC. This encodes CAIREGEYGYTF.

As DNA, the CDR3 is TGTGCCAGCAGCCATACAGGACAGGGGGCAAATGAGCAGTTCTTC. Its protein product is CASSHTGQGANEQFF. The rearrangement links TRBV7-9 to TRBJ2-1, with 11 nucleotides matching TRBD1. Germline V gene lookup returns CDR1 SEHNR and CDR2 FQNEAQ (reference sequence). The CDR3 consists of 15 residues. V shed 5 bases, J shed 7 bases, and the junction held 7 bases outside the gene matches.

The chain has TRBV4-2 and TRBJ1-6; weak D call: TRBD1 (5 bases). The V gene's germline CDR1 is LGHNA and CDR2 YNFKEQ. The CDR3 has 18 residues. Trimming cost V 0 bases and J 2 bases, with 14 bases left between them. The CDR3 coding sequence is TGTGCCAGCAGCCAAGATATGCTAAGGGGCACCTATAATTCACCCCTCCACTTT. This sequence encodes CASSQDMLRGTYNSPLHF.

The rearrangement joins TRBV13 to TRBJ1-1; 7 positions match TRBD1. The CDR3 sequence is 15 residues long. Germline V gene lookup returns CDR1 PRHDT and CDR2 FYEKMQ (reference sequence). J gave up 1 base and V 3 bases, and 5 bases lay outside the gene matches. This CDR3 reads CASSFMGQSNTEAFF. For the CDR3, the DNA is TGTGCCAGCAGCTTTATGGGACAGTCGAACACTGAAGCTTTCTTT. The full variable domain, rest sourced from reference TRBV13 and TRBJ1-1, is AAGVIQSPRHLIKEKRETATLKCYPIPRHDTVYWYQQGPGQDPQFLISFYEKMQSDKGSIPDRFSAQQFSDYHSELNMSSLELGDSALYFCASSFMGQSNTEAFFGQGTRLTVV.

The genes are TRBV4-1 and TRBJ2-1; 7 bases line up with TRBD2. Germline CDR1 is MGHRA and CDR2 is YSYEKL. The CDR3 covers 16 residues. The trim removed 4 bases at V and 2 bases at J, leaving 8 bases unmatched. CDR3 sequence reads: CASSPPTLAAYNEQFF. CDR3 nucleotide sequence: TGCGCCAGCAGCCCCCCCACGCTAGCGGCCTACAATGAGCAGTTCTTC.

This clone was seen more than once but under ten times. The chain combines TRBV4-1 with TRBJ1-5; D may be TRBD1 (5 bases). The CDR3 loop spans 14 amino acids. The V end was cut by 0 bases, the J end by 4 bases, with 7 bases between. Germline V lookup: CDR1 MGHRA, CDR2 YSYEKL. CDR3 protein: CASSQDRGNQPQHF. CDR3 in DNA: TGCGCCAGCAGCCAAGATCGGGGGAATCAGCCCCAGCATTTT.

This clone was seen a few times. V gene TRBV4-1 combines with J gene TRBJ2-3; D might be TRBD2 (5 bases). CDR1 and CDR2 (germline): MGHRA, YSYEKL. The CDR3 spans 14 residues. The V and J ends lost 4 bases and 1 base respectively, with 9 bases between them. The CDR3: CASSRVGGTDTQYF. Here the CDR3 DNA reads TGCGCCAGCAGCCGCGTCGGGGGCACAGATACGCAGTATTTT.

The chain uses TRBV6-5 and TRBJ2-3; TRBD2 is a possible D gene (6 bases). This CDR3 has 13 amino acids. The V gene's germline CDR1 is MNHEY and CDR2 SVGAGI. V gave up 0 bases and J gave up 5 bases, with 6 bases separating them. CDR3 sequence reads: CASSYSGGDTQYF. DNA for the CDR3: TGTGCCAGCAGTTACTCGGGGGGAGATACGCAGTATTTT.

CDR3 nucleotides: TGTGCCATCAGTGAGCGGACAGGGACCACCTACGAGCAGTACGTC. Translating gives CAISERTGTTYEQYV. The chain couples TRBV10-3 to TRBJ2-7; the match to TRBD1 covers 8 bases. The CDR3 spans 15 residues. Germline assignment: CDR1 ENHRY and CDR2 SYGVKD. V lost 2 bases to trimming and J lost 2 bases; unmatched junction nucleotides: 5.

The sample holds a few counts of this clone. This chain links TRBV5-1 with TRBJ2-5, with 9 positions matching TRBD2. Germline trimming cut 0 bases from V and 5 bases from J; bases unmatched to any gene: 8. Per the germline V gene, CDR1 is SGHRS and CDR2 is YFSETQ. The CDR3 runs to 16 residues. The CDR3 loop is CASSLGGSGSWETQYF. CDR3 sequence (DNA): TGCGCCAGCAGCTTGGGGGGTAGCGGGAGCTGGGAGACCCAGTACTTC.

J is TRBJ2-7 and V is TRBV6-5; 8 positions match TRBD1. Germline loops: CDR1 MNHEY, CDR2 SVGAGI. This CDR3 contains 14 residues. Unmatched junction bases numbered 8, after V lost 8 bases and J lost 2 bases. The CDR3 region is CASSGQGWAYEQYF. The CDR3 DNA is TGTGCCAGCTCTGGACAGGGTTGGGCCTACGAGCAGTACTTC.

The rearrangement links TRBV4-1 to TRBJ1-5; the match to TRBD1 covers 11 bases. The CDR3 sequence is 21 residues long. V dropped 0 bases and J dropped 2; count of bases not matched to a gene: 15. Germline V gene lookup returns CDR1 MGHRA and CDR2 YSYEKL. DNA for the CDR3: TGCGCCAGCAGCCAAGATGGGGGAGGGACAGGGGGAGTTTCGGGCAATCAGCCCCAGCATTTT. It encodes CASSQDGGGTGGVSGNQPQHF.

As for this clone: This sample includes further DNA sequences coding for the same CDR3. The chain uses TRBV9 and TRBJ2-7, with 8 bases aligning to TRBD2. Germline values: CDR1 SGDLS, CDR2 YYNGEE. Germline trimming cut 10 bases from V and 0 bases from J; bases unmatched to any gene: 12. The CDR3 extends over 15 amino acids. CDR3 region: CARRVGGGNSYEQYF. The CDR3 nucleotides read TGTGCCCGCCGCGTCGGGGGGGGCAACTCCTACGAGCAGTACTTC.

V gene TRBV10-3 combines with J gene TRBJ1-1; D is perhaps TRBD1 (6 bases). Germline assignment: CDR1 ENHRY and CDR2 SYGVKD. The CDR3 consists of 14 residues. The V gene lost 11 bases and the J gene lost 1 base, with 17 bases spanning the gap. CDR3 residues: CAVKGQIRNTEAFF. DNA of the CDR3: TGTGCCGTCAAGGGACAAATTAGGAACACTGAAGCTTTCTTT.